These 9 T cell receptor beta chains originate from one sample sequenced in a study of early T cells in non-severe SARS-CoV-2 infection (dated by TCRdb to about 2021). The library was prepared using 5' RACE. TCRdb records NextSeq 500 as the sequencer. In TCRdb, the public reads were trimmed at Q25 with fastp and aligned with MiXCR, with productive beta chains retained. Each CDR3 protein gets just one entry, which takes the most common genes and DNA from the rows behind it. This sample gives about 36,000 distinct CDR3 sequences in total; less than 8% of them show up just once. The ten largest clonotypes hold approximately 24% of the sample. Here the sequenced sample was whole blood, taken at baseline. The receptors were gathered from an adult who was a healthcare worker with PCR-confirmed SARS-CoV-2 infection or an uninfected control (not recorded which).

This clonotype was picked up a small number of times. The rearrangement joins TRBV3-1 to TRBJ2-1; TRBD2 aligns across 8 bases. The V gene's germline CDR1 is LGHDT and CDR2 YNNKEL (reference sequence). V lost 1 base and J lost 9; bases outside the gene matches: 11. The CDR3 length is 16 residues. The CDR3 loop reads CASSQVSGGPSGEQFF. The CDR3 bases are TGTGCCAGCAGCCAAGTATCGGGAGGGCCATCAGGTGAGCAGTTCTTC.

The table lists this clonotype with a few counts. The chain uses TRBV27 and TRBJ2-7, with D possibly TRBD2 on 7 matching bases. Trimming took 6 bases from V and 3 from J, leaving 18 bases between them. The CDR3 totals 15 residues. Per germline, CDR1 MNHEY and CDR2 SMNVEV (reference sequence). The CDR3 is CASSLTGGGGYEQYF. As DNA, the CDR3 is TGTGCCAGCAGCCTAACCGGGGGAGGGGGCTACGAGCAGTACTTC.

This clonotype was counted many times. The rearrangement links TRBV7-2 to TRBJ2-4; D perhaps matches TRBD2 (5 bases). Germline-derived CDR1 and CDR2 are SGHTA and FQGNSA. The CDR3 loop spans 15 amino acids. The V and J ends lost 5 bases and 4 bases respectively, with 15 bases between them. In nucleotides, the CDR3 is TGTGCCAGCAGCGAGTACGTAGCGTCGAAAAACATTCAGTACTTC. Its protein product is CASSEYVASKNIQYF.

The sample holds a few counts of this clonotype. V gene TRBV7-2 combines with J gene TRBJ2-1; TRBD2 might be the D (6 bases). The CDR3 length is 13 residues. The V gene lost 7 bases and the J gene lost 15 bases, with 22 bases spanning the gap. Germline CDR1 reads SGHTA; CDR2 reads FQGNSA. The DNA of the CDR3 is TGTGCCAGCACCCAGACCGGGACTGGGGGTTGGTTCTTC. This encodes CASTQTGTGGWFF.

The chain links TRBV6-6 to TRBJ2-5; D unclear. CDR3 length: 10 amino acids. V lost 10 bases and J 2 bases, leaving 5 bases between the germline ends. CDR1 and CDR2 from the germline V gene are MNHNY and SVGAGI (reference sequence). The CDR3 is CATNQETQYF. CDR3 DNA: TGTGCCACCAATCAAGAGACCCAGTACTTC.

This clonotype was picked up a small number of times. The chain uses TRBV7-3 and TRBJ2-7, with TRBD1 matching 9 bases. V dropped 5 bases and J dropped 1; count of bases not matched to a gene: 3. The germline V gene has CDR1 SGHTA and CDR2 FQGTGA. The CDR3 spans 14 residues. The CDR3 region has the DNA TGTGCCAGCAGCAGCGGGACAGGGTCCTACGAGCAGTACTTC. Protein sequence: CASSSGTGSYEQYF.

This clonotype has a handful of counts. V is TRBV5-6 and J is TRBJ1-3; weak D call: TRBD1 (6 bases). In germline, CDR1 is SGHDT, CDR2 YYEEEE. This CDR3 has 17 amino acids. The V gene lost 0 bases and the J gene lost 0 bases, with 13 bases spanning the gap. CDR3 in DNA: TGTGCCAGCAGCTTGGCCACGGGGGCGCTCTCTGGAAACACCATATATTTT. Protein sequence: CASSLATGALSGNTIYF.

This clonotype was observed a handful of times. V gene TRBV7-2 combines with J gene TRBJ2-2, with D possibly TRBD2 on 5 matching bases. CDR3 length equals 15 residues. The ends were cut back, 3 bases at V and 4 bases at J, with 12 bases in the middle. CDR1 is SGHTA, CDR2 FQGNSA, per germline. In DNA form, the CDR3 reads TGTGCCAGCAGCTTCCGGGGTCTCACCACCGGGGAGCTGTTTTTT. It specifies CASSFRGLTTGELFF.

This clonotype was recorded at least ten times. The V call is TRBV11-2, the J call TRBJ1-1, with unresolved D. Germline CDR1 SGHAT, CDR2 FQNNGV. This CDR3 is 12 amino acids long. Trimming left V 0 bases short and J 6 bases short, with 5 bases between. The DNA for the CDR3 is TGTGCCAGCAGCTTAGAACTGTCTGAAGCTTTCTTT. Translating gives CASSLELSEAFF.